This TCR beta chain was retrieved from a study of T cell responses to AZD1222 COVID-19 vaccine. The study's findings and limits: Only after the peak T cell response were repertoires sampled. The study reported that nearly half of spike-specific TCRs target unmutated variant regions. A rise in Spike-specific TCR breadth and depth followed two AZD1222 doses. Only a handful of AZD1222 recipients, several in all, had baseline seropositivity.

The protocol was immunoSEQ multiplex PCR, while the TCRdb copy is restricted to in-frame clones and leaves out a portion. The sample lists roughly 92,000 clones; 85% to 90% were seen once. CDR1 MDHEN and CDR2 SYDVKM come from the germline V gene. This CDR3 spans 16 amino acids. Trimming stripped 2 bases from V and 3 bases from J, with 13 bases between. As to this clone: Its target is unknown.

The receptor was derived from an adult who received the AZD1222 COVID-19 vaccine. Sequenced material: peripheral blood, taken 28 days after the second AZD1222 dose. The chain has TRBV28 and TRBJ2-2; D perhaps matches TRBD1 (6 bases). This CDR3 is CASSLGTGTDTGELFF. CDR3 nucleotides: TGTGCCAGCAGTTTAGGCACAGGGACGGACACCGGGGAGCTGTTTTTT.